Given below is one T cell receptor beta chain in context. Its specificity is unknown. The source of the sample is a study of blood T cells in healthy people across ages. Study-wide results and limits: TCR beta diversity, measured per million T cells, fell in a roughly linear way with age. Not knowing donor CMV status may have confounded expanded clonotype changes.

Per germline, CDR1 LGHNA and CDR2 YNFKEQ. V dropped 1 base and J dropped 2; count of bases not matched to a gene: 2. This CDR3 spans 15 amino acids. Combining a sample-barcoded 5' primer with a J-beta primer mix, a second PCR ran for roughly 7 to 12 cycles. TCRdb analysed the 5' RACE reads with MiXCR anew, one entry per CDR3 protein. The table shows approximately 880,000 distinct CDR3 sequences, with around 48% occurring only once. The source material was blood. This chain connects TRBV4-2 to TRBJ1-1; 9 bases are a match to TRBD1. This TCR was sampled from a man aged 25 to 40 in good health. CDR3 sequence (DNA): TGTGCCAGCAGCCAAGGGGACAGGGACAACACTGAAGCTTTCTTT. The encoded protein is CASSQGDRDNTEAFF.